This T cell receptor beta chain was identified during a study of Tregs in tolerant kidney transplant recipients. General study findings and limits: No direct test of biological reproducibility was done here.

Concerning this clone: What it recognizes is unknown.

Only in-frame clones appear in the TCRdb table, and some are missing; sequencing was by immunoSEQ multiplex PCR. The table lists 110,000 or so clones, nearly 90% of them singletons. Germline V gene lookup returns CDR1 MDHEN and CDR2 SYDVKM. V trimming: 4 bases; J trimming: 0 bases; junction bases outside the gene matches: 4. The CDR3 has 17 residues. Unstimulated Tregs (CD4+CD25+CD127-) and CD4+CD25- non-Tregs were sorted from PBMCs. V gene TRBV28 combines with J gene TRBJ2-3; TRBD2 agrees at 13 bases. Sequencing was performed on CD4+ T cells from blood, taken before the transplant. The sequence derives from a human donor who received a combined kidney and bone marrow transplant. DNA for the CDR3: TGTGCCAGCAGTTCCCTGGGACTAGCGGGAAGCACAGATACGCAGTATTTT. Encoded protein: CASSSLGLAGSTDTQYF.